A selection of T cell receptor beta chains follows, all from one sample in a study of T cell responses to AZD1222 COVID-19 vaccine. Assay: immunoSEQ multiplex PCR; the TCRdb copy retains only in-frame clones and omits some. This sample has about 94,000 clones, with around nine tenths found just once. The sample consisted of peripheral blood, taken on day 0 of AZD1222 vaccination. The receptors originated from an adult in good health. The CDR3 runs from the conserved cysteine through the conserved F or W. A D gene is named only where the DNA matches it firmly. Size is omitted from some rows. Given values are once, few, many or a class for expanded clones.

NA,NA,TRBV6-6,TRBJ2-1,CASSYLVRNEQFF,TGTGCCAGCAGTTATTTGGTTAGAAATGAGCAGTTCTTC
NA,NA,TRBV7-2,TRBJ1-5,CASSPGGEYSNQPQHF,TGTGCCAGCTCCCCCGGGGGGGAGTATAGCAATCAGCCCCAGCATTTT
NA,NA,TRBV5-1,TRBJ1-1,CASSLVGEGLANTEAFF,TGCGCCAGCAGCTTGGTAGGGGAGGGGTTGGCGAACACTGAAGCTTTCTTT
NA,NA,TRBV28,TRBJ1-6,CASSRFNSPLHF,TGTGCCAGCAGCAGGTTTAATTCACCCCTCCACTTT
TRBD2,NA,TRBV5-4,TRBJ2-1,CASSKTSGGSTEQFF,TGTGCCAGCAGCAAGACTAGCGGGGGGAGTACTGAGCAGTTCTTC
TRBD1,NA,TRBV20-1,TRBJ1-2,CSASRGQGMRGYTF,TGCAGTGCTAGTCGGGGACAGGGAATGAGGGGCTACACCTTC
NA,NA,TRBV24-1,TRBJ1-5,CATSVSDPGHQHF,TGTGCCACCAGTGTTTCCGACCCGGGACACCAGCATTTT
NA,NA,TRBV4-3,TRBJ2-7,CASSQGPGGTYEQYF,TGCGCCAGCAGCCAAGGCCCAGGGGGGACCTACGAGCAGTACTTC
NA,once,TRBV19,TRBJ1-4,CASSRGGMNEKLFF,TGTGCCAGTAGTCGGGGGGGCATGAATGAAAAACTGTTTTTT
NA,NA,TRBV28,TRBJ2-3,CASIQAPTDTQYF,TGTGCCAGCATCCAGGCTCCCACAGATACGCAGTATTTT
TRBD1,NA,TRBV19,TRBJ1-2,CASRLTPGQGGYTF,TGTGCCAGTAGACTGACCCCGGGACAGGGAGGCTACACCTTC
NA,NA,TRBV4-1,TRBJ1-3,CASSQDEGPGNTIYF,TGCGCCAGCAGCCAAGATGAGGGTCCAGGAAACACCATATATTTT
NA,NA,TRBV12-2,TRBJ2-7,CASRRVVGATYEQYF,TGTGCAAGTCGCCGAGTCGTGGGGGCCACCTACGAGCAGTACTTC
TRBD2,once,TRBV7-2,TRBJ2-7,CASSPYGGGAGEQYF,TGTGCCAGCAGCCCTTACGGCGGGGGGGCCGGCGAGCAGTACTTC
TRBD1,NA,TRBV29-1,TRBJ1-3,CSVKRSQGAGGNTIYF,TGCAGCGTGAAGAGGTCGCAGGGGGCTGGTGGAAACACCATATATTTT
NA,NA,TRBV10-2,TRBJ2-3,CASKGGDTQYF,TGCGCCAGCAAGGGGGGCGATACGCAGTATTTT
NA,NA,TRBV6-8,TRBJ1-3,CASRRTVTSGNTIYF,TGTGCCAGCCGAAGGACGGTGACCTCTGGAAACACCATATATTTT
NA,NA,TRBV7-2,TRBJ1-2,CASSLMGPYGYTF,TGTGCCAGCAGCTTAATGGGGCCCTATGGCTACACCTTC
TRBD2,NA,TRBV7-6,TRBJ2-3,CASSLAPAGHTDTQYF,TGTGCCAGCAGCTTAGCCCCAGCGGGGCACACAGATACGCAGTATTTT
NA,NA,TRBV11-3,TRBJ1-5,CASSLRSGQVWAYSNQPQHF,TGTGCCAGCAGCTTGCGGTCGGGGCAGGTCTGGGCTTATAGCAATCAGCCCCAGCATTTT
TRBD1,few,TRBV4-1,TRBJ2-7,CASSQVGQLSYEQYF,TGCGCCAGCAGCCAAGTGGGACAGCTCTCCTACGAGCAGTACTTC
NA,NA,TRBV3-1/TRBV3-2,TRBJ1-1,CASSQVGMNTEAFF,TGTGCCAGCAGCCAAGTAGGGATGAACACTGAAGCTTTCTTT
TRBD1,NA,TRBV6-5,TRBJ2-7,CASRMTGGYEQYF,TGTGCCAGCAGGATGACAGGGGGCTACGAGCAGTACTTC
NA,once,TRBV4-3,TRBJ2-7,CASSQDKSIKQYF,TGCGCCAGCAGCCAAGACAAGTCTATCAAGCAGTACTTC
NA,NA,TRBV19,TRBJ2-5,CASSTPEAGRETQYF,TGTGCCAGTAGTACCCCGGAGGCGGGGCGGGAGACCCAGTACTTC
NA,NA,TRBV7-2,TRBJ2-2,CASSLLLSNTGELFF,TGTGCCAGCAGCTTGTTGCTCTCGAACACCGGGGAGCTGTTTTTT
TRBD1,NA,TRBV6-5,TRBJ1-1,CASGHRQGNTEAFF,TGTGCCAGCGGACACCGACAGGGGAACACTGAAGCTTTCTTT
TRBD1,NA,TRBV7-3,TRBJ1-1,CASSTTRGTEAFF,TGTGCCAGCAGCACGACCAGGGGGACTGAAGCTTTCTTT
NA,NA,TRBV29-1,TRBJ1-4,CSVGAGEEKLFF,TGCAGCGTTGGGGCAGGGGAAGAAAAACTGTTTTTT
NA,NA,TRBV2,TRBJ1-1,CASSETGTNTEAFF,TGTGCCAGCAGTGAAACAGGGACGAACACTGAAGCTTTCTTT
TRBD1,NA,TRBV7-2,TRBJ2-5,CASRPRGQYQETQYF,TGTGCCAGCAGACCCAGGGGGCAGTACCAAGAGACCCAGTACTTC
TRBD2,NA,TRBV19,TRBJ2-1,CASTRQTSGFSSYNEQFF,TGTGCCAGTACCCGCCAGACTAGCGGGTTCAGCTCCTACAATGAGCAGTTCTTC
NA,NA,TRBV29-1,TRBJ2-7,CSVGPGAYEQYF,TGCAGCGTTGGGCCAGGGGCCTACGAGCAGTACTTC
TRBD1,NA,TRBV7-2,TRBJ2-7,CASSFVGQGYEQYF,TGTGCCAGCAGCTTCGTTGGACAGGGCTACGAGCAGTACTTC
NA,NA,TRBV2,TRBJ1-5,CASSTDSNQPQHF,TGTGCCAGCAGTACGGATAGCAATCAGCCCCAGCATTTT
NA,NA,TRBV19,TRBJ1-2,CASSSAGTRGNYGYTF,TGTGCCAGTAGCAGCGCCGGGACACGGGGCAACTATGGCTACACCTTC
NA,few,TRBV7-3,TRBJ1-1,CASSQIGGKDTEAFF,TGTGCCAGCAGCCAAATTGGAGGTAAAGACACTGAAGCTTTCTTT
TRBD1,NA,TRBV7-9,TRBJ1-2,CASSHSRRTGKGTNYGYTF,TGTGCCAGCAGCCATTCCCGGAGGACAGGGAAGGGAACTAACTATGGCTACACCTTC
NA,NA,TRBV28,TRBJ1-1,CASSLLGMNTEAFF,TGTGCCAGCAGCCTACTGGGTATGAACACTGAAGCTTTCTTT
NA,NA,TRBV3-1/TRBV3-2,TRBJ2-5,CASSQVVLQETQYF,TGTGCCAGCAGCCAAGTGGTACTGCAAGAGACCCAGTACTTC
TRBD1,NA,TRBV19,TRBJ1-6,CASSIPTGGANMAPLHF,TGTGCCAGTAGTATACCGACAGGGGGCGCGAATATGGCACCCCTCCACTTT
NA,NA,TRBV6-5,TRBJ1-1,CASSTPGHNTEAFF,TGTGCCAGCAGTACCCCGGGACATAACACTGAAGCTTTCTTT
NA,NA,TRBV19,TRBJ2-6,CASSNPAVSGANVLTF,TGTGCCAGTAGTAACCCGGCCGTCTCTGGGGCCAACGTCCTGACTTTC
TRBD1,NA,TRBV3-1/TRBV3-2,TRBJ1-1,CASSQEDRGGEAFF,TGTGCCAGCAGCCAAGAGGACAGGGGGGGGGAAGCTTTCTTT
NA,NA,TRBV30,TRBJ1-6,CAWSITLKNQSPLHF,TGTGCCTGGAGTATTACCCTCAAGAACCAATCACCCCTCCACTTT
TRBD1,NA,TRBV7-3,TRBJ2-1,CASSLLRTGVNEQFF,TGTGCCAGCAGCTTGTTAAGGACAGGGGTCAATGAGCAGTTCTTC
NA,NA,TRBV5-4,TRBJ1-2,CASSPPYGYTF,TGTGCCAGCAGCCCCCCCTATGGCTACACCTTC
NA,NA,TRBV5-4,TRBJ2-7,CASSLRGGEQYF,TGTGCCAGCAGCTTGCGAGGGGGCGAGCAGTACTTC
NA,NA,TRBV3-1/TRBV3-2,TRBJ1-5,CASSQDYRWPGQPQHF,TGTGCCAGCAGCCAAGATTATAGGTGGCCAGGACAGCCCCAGCATTTT
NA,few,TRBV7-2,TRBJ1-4,CASSLEPAGIEKLFF,TGTGCCAGCAGCTTAGAGCCGGCGGGGATTGAAAAACTGTTTTTT